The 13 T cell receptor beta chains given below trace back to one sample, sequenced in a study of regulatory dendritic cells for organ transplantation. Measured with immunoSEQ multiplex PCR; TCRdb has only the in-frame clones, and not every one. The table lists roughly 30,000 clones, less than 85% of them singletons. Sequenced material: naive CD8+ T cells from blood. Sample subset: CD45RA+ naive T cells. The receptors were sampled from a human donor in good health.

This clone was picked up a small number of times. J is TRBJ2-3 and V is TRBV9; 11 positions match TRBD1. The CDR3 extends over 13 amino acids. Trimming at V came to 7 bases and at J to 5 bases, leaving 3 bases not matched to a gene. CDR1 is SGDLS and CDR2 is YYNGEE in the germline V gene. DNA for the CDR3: TGTGCCAGCGGGACAGGGGGGAAAGATACGCAGTATTTT. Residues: CASGTGGKDTQYF.

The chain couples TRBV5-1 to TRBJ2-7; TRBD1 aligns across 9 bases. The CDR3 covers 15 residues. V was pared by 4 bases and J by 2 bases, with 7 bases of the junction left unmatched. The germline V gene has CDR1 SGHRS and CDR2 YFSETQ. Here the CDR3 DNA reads TGCGCCAGCAGCGGCTGGGGACAGGGAGCCTACGAGCAGTACTTC. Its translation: CASSGWGQGAYEQYF.

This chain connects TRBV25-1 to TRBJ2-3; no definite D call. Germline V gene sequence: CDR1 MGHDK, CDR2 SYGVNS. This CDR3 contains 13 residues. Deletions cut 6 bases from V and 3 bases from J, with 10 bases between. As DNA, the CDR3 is TGTGCCAGCAGGATCGATAGTACAGATACGCAGTATTTT. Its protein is CASRIDSTDTQYF.

CDR3 in DNA: TGTGCCAGCAGCTTTGGTTCGGCTAGCGATAACATTCAGTACTTC. Its protein is CASSFGSASDNIQYF. The rearrangement uses TRBV7-6 and TRBJ2-4; maybe TRBD2 (6 bases). CDR3 length: 15 amino acids. V lost 3 bases to trimming and J lost 7 bases, with 16 bases between them. Germline V gene data show CDR1 as SGHVS and CDR2 as FNYEAQ. Drawing the rest from reference TRBV7-6 and TRBJ2-4, the complete variable domain is GAGVSQSPRYKVTKRGQDVALRCDPISGHVSLYWYRQALGQGPEFLTYFNYEAQQDKSGLPNDRFSAERPEGSISTLTIQRTEQRDSAMYRCASSFGSASDNIQYFGAGTRLSVL.

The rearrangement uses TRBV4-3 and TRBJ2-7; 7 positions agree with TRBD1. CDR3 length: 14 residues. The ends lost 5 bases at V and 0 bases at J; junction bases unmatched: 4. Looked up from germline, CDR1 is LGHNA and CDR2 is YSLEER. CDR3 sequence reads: CASSFGTDSYEQYF. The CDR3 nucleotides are TGCGCCAGCAGCTTCGGGACAGACTCCTACGAGCAGTACTTC.

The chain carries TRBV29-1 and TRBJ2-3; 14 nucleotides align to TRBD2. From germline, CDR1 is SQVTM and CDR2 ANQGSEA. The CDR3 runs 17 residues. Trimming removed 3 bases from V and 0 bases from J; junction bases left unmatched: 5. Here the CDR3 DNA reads TGCAGCGTTGATGGACTAGCGGGGGGCCTTAGCACAGATACGCAGTATTTT. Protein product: CSVDGLAGGLSTDTQYF.

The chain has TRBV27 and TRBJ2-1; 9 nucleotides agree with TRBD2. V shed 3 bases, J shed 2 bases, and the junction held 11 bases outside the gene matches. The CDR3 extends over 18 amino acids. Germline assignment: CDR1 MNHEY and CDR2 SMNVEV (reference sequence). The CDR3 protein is CASSFITSGRQTYNEQFF. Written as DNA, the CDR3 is TGTGCCAGCAGTTTTATTACTAGCGGGCGTCAAACCTACAATGAGCAGTTCTTC.

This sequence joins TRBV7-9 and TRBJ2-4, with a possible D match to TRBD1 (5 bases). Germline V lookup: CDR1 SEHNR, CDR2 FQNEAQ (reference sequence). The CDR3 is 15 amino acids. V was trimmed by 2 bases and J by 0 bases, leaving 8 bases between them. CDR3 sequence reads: CASSLSGLAKNIQYF. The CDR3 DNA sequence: TGTGCCAGCAGCTTATCAGGGCTAGCCAAAAACATTCAGTACTTC.

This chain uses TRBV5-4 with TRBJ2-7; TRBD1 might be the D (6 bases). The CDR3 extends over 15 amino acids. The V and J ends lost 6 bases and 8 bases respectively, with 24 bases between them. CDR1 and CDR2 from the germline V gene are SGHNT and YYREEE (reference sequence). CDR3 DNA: TGTGCCAGCATCCTTGGTGGGGGCGCTGGGCCCCAGCAGTACTTC. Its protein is CASILGGGAGPQQYF.

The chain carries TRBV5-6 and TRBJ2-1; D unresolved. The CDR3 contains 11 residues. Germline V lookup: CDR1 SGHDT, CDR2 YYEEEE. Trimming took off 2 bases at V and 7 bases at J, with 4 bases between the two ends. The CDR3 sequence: CASSFGNEQFF. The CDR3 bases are TGTGCCAGCAGCTTCGGGAATGAGCAGTTCTTC. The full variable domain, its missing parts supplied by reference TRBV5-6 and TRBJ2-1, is DAGVTQSPTHLIKTRGQQVTLRCSPKSGHDTVSWYQQALGQGPQFIFQYYEEEERQRGNFPDRFSGHQFPNYSSELNVNALLLGDSALYLCASSFGNEQFFGPGTRLTVL.

CDR3 in DNA: TGTGCCAGCAGCGCCGGACAGCTCCCCAGCAATGAGCAGTTCTTC. Translating it yields CASSAGQLPSNEQFF. The rearrangement links TRBV6-5 to TRBJ2-1; D is possibly TRBD1 (6 bases). The CDR3 extends over 15 amino acids. Trimming removed 6 bases from V and 6 bases from J, with 18 bases in between. CDR1 is MNHEY, CDR2 SVGAGI, per germline.

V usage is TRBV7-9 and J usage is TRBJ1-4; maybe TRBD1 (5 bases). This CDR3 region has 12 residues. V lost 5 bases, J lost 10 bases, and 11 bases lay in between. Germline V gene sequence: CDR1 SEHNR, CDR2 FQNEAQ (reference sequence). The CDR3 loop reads CASSPSGGKLFF. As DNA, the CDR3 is TGTGCCAGCAGCCCGTCGGGGGGAAAACTGTTTTTT.

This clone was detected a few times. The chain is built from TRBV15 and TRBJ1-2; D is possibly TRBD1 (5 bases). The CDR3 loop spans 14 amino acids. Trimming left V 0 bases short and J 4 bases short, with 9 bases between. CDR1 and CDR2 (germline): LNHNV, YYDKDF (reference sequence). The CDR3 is CATSRDDSTYGYTF. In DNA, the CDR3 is TGTGCCACCAGCAGAGATGACAGCACCTATGGCTACACCTTC.